The 29 T cell receptor beta chains below all came from one sample that was sequenced in a study of human T cells and chemical hapten exposure (dated by TCRdb to the early 2020s). The time point label here, explained by the study, means: patch test 2, 6 weeks after DPC sensitization. Explained via the paper, the treatment or condition label denotes: therapeutic diphenylcyclopropenone sensitization with weekly scalp DPC. The method was RACE. For sequencing, a NextSeq 500 was employed. The public reads were reprocessed in TCRdb via fastp at Q25 and MiXCR, keeping in-frame beta chains. Each entry merges the rows of one CDR3 protein and shows their most common DNA and genes. This sample holds over 100,000 distinct CDR3 sequences; 9% to 9.5% were observed only once. Clones ranked in the top ten supply 3.1% of the sample. The material sequenced was whole blood, taken in connection with sensitization to the hapten diphenylcyclopropenone (DPC). The receptors shown here come from a woman aged 40 to 50 with alopecia areata. Some clones in this sample may be carry-over from other donors' samples.

This clonotype was detected ten times or more. The chain couples TRBV20-1 to TRBJ1-1, with D unresolved. V was shortened by 4 bases and J by 5 bases, with 20 bases between the two germline ends. CDR3 length equals 15 residues. The germline gives CDR1 DFQATT, CDR2 SNEGSKA (reference sequence). Written as DNA, the CDR3 is TGCAGTGCTATCGGGCAGGCATCCCCCGGAACTGAAGCTTTCTTT. The encoded protein is CSAIGQASPGTEAFF.

There are many counts of this clonotype. The chain employs TRBV7-2 and TRBJ1-5; tentatively, D is TRBD1 (5 bases). CDR3 size: 15 residues. Germline V gene data show CDR1 as SGHTA and CDR2 as FQGNSA. V was pared by 1 base and J by 3 bases, with 10 bases between. For the CDR3, the DNA is TGTGCCAGCAGCTTAGTTACAGGAGACAATCAGCCCCAGCATTTT. Its translation: CASSLVTGDNQPQHF.

This clonotype came up many times. This rearrangement joins TRBV7-6 to TRBJ2-5, with 12 bases fitting TRBD2. The V gene's germline CDR1 is SGHVS and CDR2 FNYEAQ. This CDR3 has 17 residues. V trimming: 1 base; J trimming: 2 bases; junction bases outside the gene matches: 5. CDR3: CASSLVGTSGGQETQYF. CDR3 in DNA: TGTGCCAGCAGCTTAGTTGGTACTAGCGGGGGGCAAGAGACCCAGTACTTC. Complete variable domain (other parts from reference TRBV7-6 and TRBJ2-5): GAGVSQSPRYKVTKRGQDVALRCDPISGHVSLYWYRQALGQGPEFLTYFNYEAQQDKSGLPNDRFSAERPEGSISTLTIQRTEQRDSAMYRCASSLVGTSGGQETQYFGPGTRLLVL.

The table lists this clonotype with many counts. The V call is TRBV7-9, the J call TRBJ1-1; the D is unclear. Germline V gene lookup returns CDR1 SEHNR and CDR2 FQNEAQ (reference sequence). The CDR3 sequence is 14 residues long. V gave up 4 bases and J gave up 5 bases, with 14 bases separating them. The CDR3 DNA sequence: TGTGCCAGCAGCTCTGTCCCCCGACGGACTGAAGCTTTCTTT. It encodes CASSSVPRRTEAFF.

This clonotype has ten or more counts. The chain joins TRBV28 to TRBJ2-7, with 12 bases matching TRBD2. Trimming at V came to 4 bases and at J to 6 bases, leaving 4 bases not matched to a gene. The CDR3 is 14 amino acids. Germline loops: CDR1 MDHEN, CDR2 SYDVKM. This CDR3 is CASSSRLAGAEQYF. CDR3 nucleotide sequence: TGTGCCAGCAGTTCCCGACTAGCGGGGGCCGAGCAGTACTTC.

This clonotype was seen a handful of times. The V gene is TRBV28, the J gene TRBJ2-7; TRBD2 might be the D (6 bases). V lost 7 bases and J lost 3, with 7 bases in between. The CDR3 is 11 residues long. CDR1 MDHEN and CDR2 SYDVKM come from the germline V gene. The CDR3 sequence is CASIGGYEQYF. In DNA, the CDR3 is TGTGCCAGCATCGGGGGCTACGAGCAGTACTTC. The full variable domain, completed using reference TRBV28 and TRBJ2-7, is DVKVTQSSRYLVKRTGEKVFLECVQDMDHENMFWYRQDPGLGLRLIYFSYDVKMKEKGDIPEGYSVSREKKERFSLILESASTNQTSMYLCASIGGYEQYFGPGTRLTVT.

The chain joins TRBV18 to TRBJ2-2, with 10 nucleotides matching TRBD1. The CDR3 spans 18 residues. The germline V gene has CDR1 KGHSH and CDR2 LQKENI. V gave up 0 bases and J gave up 3 bases; unmatched junction bases: 7. CDR3 amino acids: CASSPPRTGGSDTGELFF. Written as DNA, the CDR3 is TGTGCCAGCTCACCACCAAGGACAGGGGGATCTGACACCGGGGAGCTGTTTTTT.

This clonotype was recorded many times. This chain joins TRBV6-2 or TRBV6-3 and TRBJ1-1; D remains ambiguous. Germline V CDR1 and CDR2: MNHEY, SVGEGT. Trimming pared 8 bases from V and 1 base from J, leaving 11 bases between. The CDR3 loop spans 13 amino acids. The CDR3 loop is CASLRYGNTEAFF. The CDR3, as DNA: TGTGCCAGCCTAAGGTACGGGAACACTGAAGCTTTCTTT.

This clonotype was picked up a small number of times. The rearrangement uses TRBV5-4 and TRBJ2-1; the match to TRBD1 covers 10 bases. There are 16 residues in the CDR3. The V segment lost 5 bases and the J segment 3 bases; nucleotides outside the gene matches: 8. The V gene's germline CDR1 is SGHNT and CDR2 YYREEE (reference sequence). CDR3 sequence: CASRVAGTGDYNEQFF. For the CDR3, the DNA is TGTGCCAGCAGGGTTGCCGGGACAGGGGACTACAATGAGCAGTTCTTC.

V and J are TRBV9 and TRBJ1-5; unclear D gene. CDR1 and CDR2 from the germline V gene are SGDLS and YYNGEE. CDR3 length equals 13 residues. V lost 0 bases and J 7 bases, leaving 8 bases between the germline ends. For the CDR3, the DNA is TGTGCCAGCAGCGTAGATTTAGCGCAGCCCCAGCATTTT. Translated: CASSVDLAQPQHF.

This clonotype was observed a few times. The rearrangement uses TRBV14 and TRBJ2-3; the D gene is possibly TRBD2 (5 bases). The CDR3 covers 16 residues. V was trimmed by 4 bases and J by 2 bases, leaving 16 bases between them. Germline assignment: CDR1 SGHDN and CDR2 FVKESK. CDR3 protein: CASSRLVTGNTDTQYF. The CDR3 region has the DNA TGTGCCAGCAGCCGATTAGTTACGGGAAACACAGATACGCAGTATTTT.

This clonotype was seen repeatedly, ten times or more. J is TRBJ2-1 and V is TRBV19; the D is unclear. Trimming took 2 bases from V and 10 from J, leaving 15 bases between them. Germline V gene data show CDR1 as LNHDA and CDR2 as SQIVND (reference sequence). The CDR3 sequence is 14 residues long. As DNA, the CDR3 is TGTGCCAGTAGTATAACCCAATTTCGTAGCGAGCAGTTCTTC. Amino acids: CASSITQFRSEQFF.

The V gene is TRBV3-1, the J gene TRBJ2-1; D uncertain. The CDR3 consists of 12 residues. Trimming shortened V by 1 base and J by 6 bases, and 4 bases separated the two germline ends. The V gene's germline CDR1 is LGHDT and CDR2 YNNKEL (reference sequence). CDR3 loop: CASSQVSNEQFF. The DNA of the CDR3 is TGTGCCAGCAGCCAAGTGTCCAATGAGCAGTTCTTC.

This clonotype occurred a few times. CDR3 protein: CASSFDVDRPGYTF. In DNA form, the CDR3 reads TGTGCCAGCAGCTTCGACGTGGACAGGCCAGGCTACACCTTC. The chain joins TRBV11-2 to TRBJ1-2, with 7 bases identical to TRBD1. The CDR3 loop spans 14 amino acids. Trimming at V came to 3 bases and at J to 8 bases, leaving 9 bases not matched to a gene. Per germline, CDR1 SGHAT and CDR2 FQNNGV.

This clonotype was counted only a few times. The CDR3, as DNA: TGTGCCAGCAGCCTAACAGGGGGCTTTAATGAAAAACTGTTTTTT. Translated, it gives CASSLTGGFNEKLFF. The chain joins TRBV7-2 to TRBJ1-4, with 9 bases lining up with TRBD1. This CDR3 region has 15 residues. Trimming removed 5 bases from V and 4 bases from J; junction bases left unmatched: 5. Germline CDR1 is SGHTA and CDR2 is FQGNSA.

This clonotype has a count of ten or more. The rearrangement joins TRBV6-5 to TRBJ1-1; D call uncertain. Germline V lookup: CDR1 MNHEY, CDR2 SVGAGI. Trimming stripped 4 bases from V and 2 bases from J, with 8 bases between. The CDR3 length is 13 residues. The CDR3 nucleotides are TGTGCCAGCAGTTTCACTATTAACACTGAAGCTTTCTTT. It yields the protein CASSFTINTEAFF.

The gene calls are TRBV10-3 and TRBJ2-7, with D possibly TRBD2 on 5 matching bases. V was pared by 4 bases and J by 5 bases, with 9 bases between. This CDR3 has 12 residues. Germline-derived CDR1 and CDR2 are ENHRY and SYGVKD. The CDR3 DNA follows: TGTGCCATCAGTGCCCGGGGAGACGAGCAGTACTTC. Translating it yields CAISARGDEQYF.

The genes are TRBV5-1 and TRBJ2-6; tentative D call: TRBD2 (5 bases). There are 15 residues in the CDR3. V was clipped by 0 bases and J by 1 base, with 5 bases between them. Per the germline V gene, CDR1 is SGHRS and CDR2 is YFSETQ. As DNA, the CDR3 is TGCGCCAGCAGCTTGGGGGAGTCTGGGGCCAACGTCCTGACTTTC. It codes for CASSLGESGANVLTF.

This clonotype came up a few times. J is TRBJ2-3 and V is TRBV6-2 or TRBV6-3; D is tentatively TRBD1 or TRBD2 (5 bases each). Trimming removed 8 bases from V and 6 bases from J, with 24 bases in between. The CDR3 extends over 16 amino acids. The germline CDR1 and CDR2 sequences are MNHEY and SVGEGT. CDR3 in amino acids: CASRDRWISYMDTQYF. DNA for the CDR3: TGTGCCAGCCGGGACCGCTGGATCTCCTATATGGATACGCAGTATTTT.

The chain links TRBV29-1 to TRBJ1-2; D not resolved. Per the germline V gene, CDR1 is SQVTM and CDR2 is ANQGSEA. With 6 bases removed from V and 6 bases from J, the gap between germline ends came to 8 bases. CDR3 length: 10 residues. For the CDR3, the DNA is TGCAGCGTCCGCTCCGATGGCTACACCTTC. Its translation is CSVRSDGYTF.

This clonotype was picked up many times. The chain uses TRBV20-1 and TRBJ1-2; D is perhaps TRBD1 (5 bases). Germline lookup yields CDR1 DFQATT and CDR2 SNEGSKA (reference sequence). This CDR3 is 11 amino acids long. CDR3 sequence: CNGGYGYGYTF. The CDR3 nucleotides read TGCAACGGGGGATACGGCTATGGCTACACCTTC.

The chain is built from TRBV12-3 or TRBV12-4 and TRBJ1-2, with 7 bases fitting TRBD1. Losses at the gene ends were 8 bases for V and 0 bases for J; bases not matched to a gene: 3. The CDR3 sequence is 13 residues long. Here the CDR3 DNA reads TGTGCCAGCCACGGGACAGCTAACTATGGCTACACCTTC. Its protein is CASHGTANYGYTF.

This clonotype was counted at least ten times. This rearrangement joins TRBV7-2 to TRBJ2-5; D uncertain. Deletions cut 5 bases from V and 5 bases from J, with 9 bases between. Germline V CDR1 and CDR2: SGHTA, FQGNSA. The length of the CDR3 is 12 residues. The CDR3 protein is CASSPLTETQYF. CDR3 nucleotide sequence: TGTGCCAGCAGCCCGCTGACCGAGACCCAGTACTTC. Full variable domain (rest looked up from reference TRBV7-2 and TRBJ2-5): GAGVSQSPSNKVTEKGKDVELRCDPISGHTALYWYRQSLGQGLEFLIYFQGNSAPDKSGLPSDRFSAERTGGSVSTLTIQRTQQEDSAVYLCASSPLTETQYFGPGTRLLVL.

This chain connects TRBV4-3 to TRBJ1-6; D gene unclear. The CDR3 runs to 17 residues. Germline values: CDR1 LGHNA, CDR2 YSLEER. Trimming pared 2 bases from V and 10 bases from J, leaving 21 bases between. CDR3: CASSQFPREVAISPLHF. The CDR3 coding sequence is TGCGCCAGCAGCCAATTCCCTCGAGAGGTGGCCATCTCACCCCTCCACTTT.

The chain is built from TRBV7-3 and TRBJ1-1, with D perhaps matching TRBD1 (5 bases). The germline gives CDR1 SGHTA, CDR2 FQGTGA. This CDR3 spans 15 amino acids. Trimming left V 2 bases short and J 0 bases short, with 10 bases between. CDR3: CASSLGGTMNTEAFF. DNA for the CDR3: TGTGCCAGCAGCTTAGGGGGGACGATGAACACTGAAGCTTTCTTT.

This clonotype was seen only a few times. This sequence joins TRBV2 and TRBJ2-7, with D tentatively TRBD1 (6 bases). Germline V CDR1 and CDR2: SNHLY, FYNNEI. The length of the CDR3 is 13 residues. V lost 6 bases, J lost 5 bases, and 14 bases lay in between. As DNA, the CDR3 is TGTGCCAGCAGCCTACAGGGTGGGCACGAGCAGTACTTC. This sequence encodes CASSLQGGHEQYF.

This clonotype has only a few counts. An end of the junction differs from the germline gene, which may be a read error. This chain joins TRBV19 and TRBJ2-6; D is unclear. CDR3 length equals 16 residues. CDR1 is LNHDA, CDR2 SQIVND, per germline (reference sequence). The CDR3 nucleotides read TGTGCCAGTAATTCAGCCCCCGACTCTCGGGCCAACGTCCTGACTTTC. Translating it yields CASNSAPDSRANVLTF.

As to this clonotype: At one of its ends the junction is not consistent with the germline gene, which may arise from a read error. The CDR3, as DNA: TGTGCCAGCAGTCCGTACAATGAGCAGCTCTTC. Residues: CASSPYNEQLF. This chain uses TRBV12-3 or TRBV12-4 with TRBJ2-1, with D uncertain. This CDR3 region has 11 residues.

This rearrangement joins TRBV20-1 to TRBJ2-4; tentatively, D is TRBD2 (5 bases). Trimming took 3 bases from V and 0 from J, leaving 12 bases between them. CDR3 size: 15 residues. CDR1 and CDR2 from the germline V gene are DFQATT and SNEGSKA (reference sequence). CDR3: CSARRAQIAKNIQYF. The CDR3, as DNA: TGCAGTGCTAGGAGGGCCCAGATAGCCAAAAACATTCAGTACTTC.